This TCR beta chain was retrieved from a study of T cells expressing NK-cell markers (dated by TCRdb to 2019 to 2021). At the level of the whole study: In sorted CD3+CD56+NKG2C+, CD3+CD56+NKG2C- and CD3+CD56-NKG2C+ T-cell subsets from about eight donors, TCR beta-chain repertoires were profiled. Seven of the eight sequenced donors were HCMV-seropositive and one was HCMV-seronegative. All eight donors whose samples were sequenced were randomly selected healthy volunteers, three of them men and five women. The libraries were sequenced on Illumina HiSeq 2000/2500, MiSeq or NextSeq, producing 2 x 150 bp reads. The full study reports these points: Whether the expanded NKG2C-expressing T cell clones were specific for HCMV antigens was left unclear. In six donors, the dominant CD3+CD56+NKG2C+ clonotypes were among the top 10 CD8+ clonotypes and accounted for about 1.0-7.5% of CD8+ T cells. Those dominant clonotypes were again the most abundant among CD3+CD56-NKG2C+ cells in several donors, at about 25-60.1%.

Including the terminal cysteine and phenylalanine, the CDR3 comprises 15 residues. Nucleotide data are not available. From a lookup of the germline V gene, CDR1 and CDR2 are MNHEY and SVGAGI. The instrument was an Illumina HiSeq 2000. 5'RACE template switching, by which a universal primer site and unique molecular identifiers were added, was used to make TCR beta cDNA libraries. Priming for cDNA synthesis came from the TCR beta constant segment, and two successive PCR amplification steps followed. Regarding the original processing steps: Reads were demultiplexed and grouped by UMI with MIGEC, and clonotypes were assembled and quantified with MiTCR. To exclude erroneous sequences, only TCR cDNA sequences supported by at least two reads were retained. The tcR package was used for downstream repertoire analysis, with clonotypes matched between fractions based on CDR3 nucleotide sequence plus V segment. Antigen specificity was annotated against VDJdb with VDJmatch, allowing one amino acid substitution in CDR3. TCRdb reprocessed the reads, reporting each CDR3 protein sequence once and no DNA. The authors' filters were not applied to this entry. This sample's records show 500,000 to 600,000 distinct CDR3 sequences. The ten largest clones represent about 3.6% of the sample.

A commercial ELISA kit detecting HCMV-specific IgG in serum was used to determine HCMV serostatus. Ficoll density gradient centrifugation was used to isolate peripheral blood mononuclear cells from blood. About this clonotype itself: The clone's antigen remains unknown.

Sequencing was performed on blood T cells: a sorted CD56 or NKG2C T cell subset, CD4+ or CD8+ T cells, or bulk PBMC T cells (not recorded which). This sequence was found in a man younger than 35 in good health. Donor details come from another sample of the same person, matched by shared clones. This receptor chain uses TRBV6-5 and TRBJ2-1; with no DNA, the TCRdb D assignment of TRBD1 cannot be verified. The CDR3 protein is CASSHGPGPYNEQFF.